Listed here are 20 T cell receptor beta chains from one sample, sequenced in a study of identifying expanded T cells in peripheral blood. Sequenced by immunoSEQ multiplex PCR; TCRdb stores in-frame clones only, minus some. The sample yields about 83,000 clones, about 89% seen once. The sample consisted of blood. The origin of the receptors is a person aged 18 to 70 in good health.

The chain carries TRBV11-2 and TRBJ2-3; the D gene is possibly TRBD2 (6 bases). With 3 bases removed from V and 4 bases from J, the gap between germline ends came to 14 bases. The CDR3 extends over 15 amino acids. In germline, CDR1 is SGHAT, CDR2 FQNNGV. The CDR3 protein is CASSLVWASADTQYF. The DNA of the CDR3 is TGTGCCAGCAGCTTGGTATGGGCTAGCGCAGATACGCAGTATTTT.

As DNA, the CDR3 is TGTGCCAGCAGAGGAGGCGACTATGGCTACACCTTC. Encoded protein: CASRGGDYGYTF. This chain links TRBV25-1 with TRBJ1-2; D unresolved. Germline values: CDR1 MGHDK, CDR2 SYGVNS. CDR3 length: 12 residues. V dropped 6 bases and J dropped 3 bases, with 8 bases sitting between them.

The chain joins TRBV6-1 to TRBJ2-5, with D perhaps TRBD1 (5 bases). V was cut by 0 bases and J by 5 bases, with 13 bases left in between. Germline values: CDR1 MNHNS, CDR2 SASEGT. This CDR3 region has 15 residues. The CDR3 sequence: CASSEASRGFETQYF. The CDR3 DNA sequence: TGTGCCAGCAGTGAAGCGTCTAGGGGTTTCGAGACCCAGTACTTC.

This clone was picked up one time. This chain connects TRBV5-1 to TRBJ1-3; D gene unclear. Deletions cut 4 bases from V and 1 base from J, with 9 bases between. Germline V gene sequence: CDR1 SGHRS, CDR2 YFSETQ. This CDR3 is 14 amino acids long. In DNA form, the CDR3 reads TGCGCCAGCAGCCCCGGGGATTCTGGAAACACCATATATTTT. Translated, it gives CASSPGDSGNTIYF.

V is TRBV28 and J is TRBJ2-7, with D possibly called TRBD1 or TRBD2 (6 bases each). The V gene lost 5 bases and the J gene lost 9 bases, with 23 bases spanning the gap. This CDR3 contains 15 residues. CDR1 MDHEN and CDR2 SYDVKM come from the germline V gene. CDR3 in DNA: TGTGCCAGCAGTGCCCTCGAGGGGGGCGCGGGCAGGCAGTACTTC. Protein sequence: CASSALEGGAGRQYF.

The chain recombines TRBV28 with TRBJ1-5, with TRBD1 as a possible D gene (5 bases). In germline, CDR1 is MDHEN, CDR2 SYDVKM. The CDR3 runs 15 residues. Deletions cut 5 bases from V and 0 bases from J, with 11 bases between. CDR3 DNA sequence: TGTGCCAGCAGTGGTTGGGGGGTTAGCAATCAGCCCCAGCATTTT. This encodes CASSGWGVSNQPQHF.

J is TRBJ1-3 and V is TRBV19; D is ambiguous. V lost 5 bases, J lost 0 bases, and 8 bases lay in between. The CDR3 length is 14 residues. Germline values: CDR1 LNHDA, CDR2 SQIVND (reference sequence). In nucleotides, the CDR3 is TGTGCCAGTAGTCGAGGGAGCTCTGGAAACACCATATATTTT. This sequence encodes CASSRGSSGNTIYF.

The chain carries TRBV9 and TRBJ2-1; tentative D call: TRBD2 (6 bases). Looked up from germline, CDR1 is SGDLS and CDR2 is YYNGEE. The V and J ends lost 4 bases and 7 bases respectively, with 18 bases between them. The CDR3 covers 15 residues. CDR3 nucleotide sequence: TGTGCCAGCAGCCCATCAAGCGGGCCGGGGAATGAGCAGTTCTTC. Translated: CASSPSSGPGNEQFF.

V and J are TRBV11-2 and TRBJ1-2; D is possibly TRBD1 (5 bases). The CDR3 is 13 amino acids. V lost 0 bases to trimming and J lost 5 bases, with 7 bases between them. The germline CDR1 and CDR2 sequences are SGHAT and FQNNGV. The CDR3 bases are TGTGCCAGCAGCTTAGACAGGGTTTATGGCTACACCTTC. The encoded protein is CASSLDRVYGYTF.

The chain uses TRBV7-3 and TRBJ2-3; 9 positions match TRBD1. The CDR3 is 14 amino acids. Germline assignment: CDR1 SGHTA and CDR2 FQGTGA. J gave up 3 bases and V 4 bases, and 2 bases lay outside the gene matches. The CDR3 DNA reads TGTGCCAGCAGCTCTGACAGGGGGACAGATACGCAGTATTTT. It specifies CASSSDRGTDTQYF.

The genes are TRBV30 and TRBJ1-6, with a weak D call TRBD1 (5 bases). V was pared by 1 base and J by 8 bases, with 9 bases between. CDR1 and CDR2 from the germline V gene are GTSNPN and SVGIG (reference sequence). CDR3 length equals 13 residues. In DNA, the CDR3 is TGTGCCTGGAGTGCTGACAGCCATTCACCCCTCCACTTT. Amino acids: CAWSADSHSPLHF.

This clone is medium-sized. The chain joins TRBV7-2 to TRBJ1-2, with TRBD1 matching 8 bases. Germline V lookup: CDR1 SGHTA, CDR2 FQGNSA. V was clipped by 2 bases and J by 8 bases; unmatched bases: 16. CDR3 size: 17 residues. The CDR3 DNA reads TGTGCCAGCAGCTTAACGCCCCCGAGACAGGGGTTGTTAGGCTACACCTTC. Protein: CASSLTPPRQGLLGYTF.

This clone was seen a few times. CDR3 sequence reads: CASSPGWAEAFF. CDR3 coding DNA: TGTGCCAGTAGTCCAGGGTGGGCTGAAGCTTTCTTT. This chain links TRBV19 with TRBJ1-1, with a weak D call TRBD1 (5 bases). Germline assignment: CDR1 LNHDA and CDR2 SQIVND (reference sequence). This CDR3 comprises 12 residues. Trimming took off 5 bases at V and 6 bases at J, with 10 bases between the two ends.

V and J are TRBV4-3 and TRBJ2-7; TRBD2 agrees at 8 bases. Germline V CDR1 and CDR2: LGHNA, YSLEER. This CDR3 spans 15 amino acids. J lost 3 bases, V lost 4 bases, and 8 bases had no gene match. The CDR3 nucleotides are TGCGCCAGCAGCCTAACACTAGCGGCCCTCTACGAGCAGTACTTC. This gives the protein CASSLTLAALYEQYF.

With regard to this clone: Given a much more abundant clone one base away, this may be a read error. Different DNA sequences within this sample yield the same CDR3. This sequence joins TRBV28 and TRBJ2-4; D not certain. CDR1 is MDHEN and CDR2 is SYDVKM in the germline V gene. The length of the CDR3 is 14 residues. The V and J ends lost 10 bases and 1 base respectively, with 14 bases between them. CDR3 sequence reads: CANRTAFAKNIQYF. Here the CDR3 DNA reads TGTGCCAACCGCACAGCGTTTGCCAAAAACATTCAGTACTTC.

Only a few counts were recorded for this clone. The chain is built from TRBV5-6 and TRBJ2-4; the match to TRBD2 covers 9 bases. V was clipped by 4 bases and J by 8 bases; unmatched bases: 7. The CDR3 extends over 14 amino acids. Germline V gene lookup returns CDR1 SGHDT and CDR2 YYEEEE. The CDR3 region has the DNA TGTGCCAGCAGCCTGCAGGGACTAGCCTACATTCAGTACTTC. It codes for CASSLQGLAYIQYF.

The chain links TRBV7-2 to TRBJ2-3; 7 bases are shared with TRBD1. The CDR3 consists of 14 residues. Germline loops: CDR1 SGHTA, CDR2 FQGNSA. V shed 5 bases, J shed 9 bases, and the junction held 11 bases outside the gene matches. The CDR3 region has the DNA TGTGCCAGCAGCCCTGAGAGGGGACAGTCAACGCAGTATTTT. This translates into CASSPERGQSTQYF.

This clone was seen a single time. The chain recombines TRBV25-1 with TRBJ2-7; perhaps TRBD1 as D (6 bases). CDR3 length: 14 amino acids. Germline-derived CDR1 and CDR2 are MGHDK and SYGVNS. Trimming removed 4 bases from V and 4 bases from J, with 14 bases in between. CDR3 protein: CASSGSYRAYEQYF. CDR3 DNA: TGTGCCAGCAGTGGGTCTTACAGGGCGTACGAGCAGTACTTC.

The chain recombines TRBV14 with TRBJ2-3; unclear D gene. The length of the CDR3 is 13 residues. Germline lookup yields CDR1 SGHDN and CDR2 FVKESK. V dropped 0 bases and J dropped 4 bases, with 5 bases sitting between them. The CDR3 region has the DNA TGTGCCAGCAGCCAAGAATTATCAGATACGCAGTATTTT. Translation gives CASSQELSDTQYF.

As for this clone: Other DNA sequences in the same sample also yield this CDR3. This sequence joins TRBV7-2 and TRBJ1-2; 7 nucleotides match TRBD1. The trim removed 5 bases at V and 8 bases at J, leaving 8 bases unmatched. Germline V gene lookup returns CDR1 SGHTA and CDR2 FQGNSA. This CDR3 has 13 residues. This CDR3 is CASSLDRAGGYTF. The CDR3 DNA follows: TGTGCCAGCAGCCTCGACAGGGCTGGCGGCTACACCTTC.